These 28 T cell receptor beta chains were all obtained from the same sample, sequenced in a study of blood T cell repertoires in COVID-19. Profiling relied on immunoSEQ multiplex PCR, and the TCRdb table lists in-frame clones only, not all of them. In the table there are around 130,000 clones, roughly 90% of which are singletons. The sequenced material came from peripheral blood. The receptor set was obtained from an older man with active COVID-19.

CDR3 DNA sequence: TGTGCCAGCAGCCAAGAAAGGACTGTCTCTGGAAACACCATATATTTT. Translation: CASSQERTVSGNTIYF. The V gene is TRBV4-2, the J gene TRBJ1-3, with D hard to call. The CDR3 spans 16 residues. Per germline, CDR1 LGHNA and CDR2 YNFKEQ. Trimming removed 0 bases at V and 0 bases at J, with 9 bases between.

This clone was seen a single time. At the DNA level, this CDR3 is encoded by other sequences in the same sample as well. This chain connects TRBV7-9 to TRBJ2-7; D is ambiguous. The CDR3 sequence is 13 residues long. V lost 1 base to trimming and J lost 0 bases, with 4 bases between them. Germline values: CDR1 SEHNR, CDR2 FQNEAQ (reference sequence). CDR3 coding DNA: TGTGCCAGCAGCTTAGGCTACTCCTACGAGCAGTACTTC. Protein: CASSLGYSYEQYF.

The genes are TRBV30 and TRBJ1-3, with no clear D. V lost 0 bases, J lost 1 base, and 7 bases lay in between. From germline, CDR1 is GTSNPN and CDR2 SVGIG (reference sequence). The CDR3 contains 14 residues. The CDR3 DNA reads as TGTGCCTGGAGTGTAGAGAGATCTGGAAACACCATATATTTT. Protein product: CAWSVERSGNTIYF.

This sequence joins TRBV2 and TRBJ2-1; TRBD2 might be the D (6 bases). The V gene lost 4 bases and the J gene lost 2 bases, with 9 bases spanning the gap. Germline CDR1 SNHLY, CDR2 FYNNEI. The CDR3 sequence is 14 residues long. The CDR3 bases are TGTGCCAGCAGTGGGCTAGCGCCCTACAATGAGCAGTTCTTC. As protein: CASSGLAPYNEQFF.

The chain has TRBV24-1 and TRBJ2-3; TRBD2 matches at 9 bases. With V trimmed by 0 bases and J by 2 bases, 2 bases remained unmatched. Germline V gene sequence: CDR1 KGHDR, CDR2 SFDVKD. This CDR3 comprises 16 residues. Here the CDR3 reads CATSDLTSGSTDTQYF. The CDR3 region has the DNA TGTGCCACCAGTGATTTGACTAGCGGGTCCACAGATACGCAGTATTTT.

J is TRBJ1-1 and V is TRBV28; D may be TRBD1 (5 bases). The ends were cut back, 6 bases at V and 0 bases at J, with 29 bases in the middle. Germline loops: CDR1 MDHEN, CDR2 SYDVKM. The CDR3 is made up of 20 amino acids. The CDR3, as DNA: TGTGCCAGCAGACCAGGCCCCGGGACTCCCCCGGGCGGATTGAACACTGAAGCTTTCTTT. This translates into CASRPGPGTPPGGLNTEAFF. The entire variable domain, with the rest obtained from reference TRBV28 and TRBJ1-1, is as follows: DVKVTQSSRYLVKRTGEKVFLECVQDMDHENMFWYRQDPGLGLRLIYFSYDVKMKEKGDIPEGYSVSREKKERFSLILESASTNQTSMYLCASRPGPGTPPGGLNTEAFFGQGTRLTVV.

CDR3 residues: CASNPAGLAGPTDTQYF. In DNA, the CDR3 is TGTGCCAGCAACCCCGCGGGACTAGCGGGACCCACAGATACGCAGTATTTT. The chain is built from TRBV9 and TRBJ2-3, with 13 nucleotides matching TRBD2. Trimming cost V 6 bases and J 2 bases; bases outside gene matches: 9. The CDR3 runs to 17 residues. Germline V CDR1 and CDR2: SGDLS, YYNGEE.

This clone has only a few counts. The chain uses TRBV5-4 and TRBJ2-1; 7 bases match TRBD2. Germline V CDR1 and CDR2: SGHNT, YYREEE (reference sequence). The CDR3 runs 16 residues. Losses at the gene ends were 1 base for V and 2 bases for J; bases not matched to a gene: 6. CDR3 in amino acids: CASSLTSGLTYNEQFF. CDR3 sequence (DNA): TGTGCCAGCAGCTTGACTTCGGGACTAACCTACAATGAGCAGTTCTTC.

The chain recombines TRBV11-1 with TRBJ2-1; 10 nucleotides align to TRBD1. Germline trimming cut 5 bases from V and 8 bases from J; bases unmatched to any gene: 12. Germline V gene data show CDR1 as SGHAT and CDR2 as FQDESV (reference sequence). The CDR3 sequence is 16 residues long. CDR3 protein: CASSLMRTGGIYEQFF. CDR3 nucleotide sequence: TGTGCCAGCAGCCTTATGAGGACAGGGGGTATCTATGAGCAGTTCTTC.

The count of this clone is one. The chain combines TRBV18 with TRBJ2-1; 7 nucleotides align to TRBD1. The V and J ends lost 0 bases and 0 bases, in that order; junction bases with no gene match: 2. The CDR3 is 16 residues long. Germline V CDR1 and CDR2: KGHSH, LQKENI. In DNA form, the CDR3 reads TGTGCCAGCTCACCACCAGGGGGCCTCTCCTACAATGAGCAGTTCTTC. Amino acid sequence: CASSPPGGLSYNEQFF. Supplemented by reference TRBV18 and TRBJ2-1, the full variable domain reads NAGVMQNPRHLVRRRGQEARLRCSPMKGHSHVYWYRQLPEEGLKFMVYLQKENIIDESGMPKERFSAEFPKEGPSILRIQQVVRGDSAAYFCASSPPGGLSYNEQFFGPGTRLTVL.

The table lists this clone with a count of one. V usage is TRBV5-1 and J usage is TRBJ2-3; tentative D call: TRBD1 (6 bases). Germline values: CDR1 SGHRS, CDR2 YFSETQ. This CDR3 is 14 amino acids long. The germline V and J ends were trimmed by 4 bases and 0 bases, with 9 bases remaining between them. The CDR3 protein is CASSPGQSTDTQYF. CDR3 nucleotides: TGCGCCAGCAGCCCCGGACAGAGCACAGATACGCAGTATTTT. The variable domain in full, with the rest retrieved from reference TRBV5-1 and TRBJ2-3, is KAGVTQTPRYLIKTRGQQVTLSCSPISGHRSVSWYQQTPGQGLQFLFEYFSETQRNKGNFPGRFSGRQFSNSRSEMNVSTLELGDSALYLCASSPGQSTDTQYFGPGTRLTVL.

V is TRBV28 and J is TRBJ1-2; 10 nucleotides match TRBD1. The CDR3 totals 15 residues. Germline CDR1 reads MDHEN; CDR2 reads SYDVKM. Trimming cost V 7 bases and J 3 bases; bases outside gene matches: 8. This CDR3 reads CASTSGTGAYYGYTF. CDR3 nucleotides: TGTGCCAGCACTTCAGGGACAGGGGCATACTATGGCTACACCTTC.

On this clone: Germline and junction disagree at one end, which may indicate a read error. The rearrangement uses TRBV7-2 and TRBJ2-3; D is perhaps TRBD2 (6 bases). The CDR3 is 15 residues long. Germline loops: CDR1 SGHTA, CDR2 FQGNSA. Written as DNA, the CDR3 is TGTGCCAGCAGCCCCCAGTACGGGAGCATAGATACGCAGTATTTT. It specifies CASSPQYGSIDTQYF.

The chain recombines TRBV28 with TRBJ1-6; D unclear. The CDR3 spans 14 residues. Trimming took off 7 bases at V and 5 bases at J, with 12 bases between the two ends. CDR1 and CDR2 (germline): MDHEN, SYDVKM. This chain's CDR3 is CASKPPEDNSPLHF. In DNA form, the CDR3 reads TGTGCCAGCAAACCCCCAGAGGATAATTCACCCCTCCACTTT.

DNA of the CDR3: TGCAGCGTTGCCCTTCCGGGGAGGGGGGAGTACATTCAGTACTTC. Its protein product is CSVALPGRGEYIQYF. The rearrangement joins TRBV29-1 to TRBJ2-4, with a tentative D call TRBD2 (7 bases). V lost 4 bases and J 8 bases, leaving 21 bases between the germline ends. This CDR3 contains 15 residues. Per germline, CDR1 SQVTM and CDR2 ANQGSEA.

The gene calls are TRBV6-2 or TRBV6-3 and TRBJ2-1, with 9 positions matching TRBD2. Germline values: CDR1 MNHEY, CDR2 SVGEGT. The CDR3 extends over 14 amino acids. Trimming at V came to 5 bases and at J to 4 bases, leaving 3 bases not matched to a gene. In DNA form, the CDR3 reads TGTGCCAGCAGTCGACTAGCGGAATACAATGAGCAGTTCTTC. Its protein product is CASSRLAEYNEQFF.

The chain combines TRBV28 with TRBJ2-2; TRBD2 matches at 10 bases. The germline CDR1 and CDR2 sequences are MDHEN and SYDVKM. The CDR3 length is 16 residues. With 4 bases clipped from V and 6 bases from J, the junction kept 8 bases outside the gene matches. As DNA, the CDR3 is TGTGCCAGCAGTTCCATCACTAGCGGGAAGGCCGGGGAGCTGTTTTTT. Translated: CASSSITSGKAGELFF.

The V call is TRBV19, the J call TRBJ1-2, with TRBD1 as a possible D gene (5 bases). The CDR3 spans 16 residues. V dropped 5 bases and J dropped 2 bases, with 18 bases sitting between them. Germline V gene sequence: CDR1 LNHDA, CDR2 SQIVND (reference sequence). The CDR3 DNA reads as TGTGCCAGTAGTGGCAGGGAAGGAAGAGGAAACTATGGCTACACCTTC. Translating it yields CASSGREGRGNYGYTF.

The genes are TRBV10-3 and TRBJ1-4; D is possibly TRBD1 (6 bases). CDR3 size: 14 residues. Looked up from germline, CDR1 is ENHRY and CDR2 is SYGVKD. V lost 3 bases and J lost 3, with 8 bases in between. The CDR3 coding sequence is TGTGCCATCAGTGACGGGGGGCCTAATGAAAAACTGTTTTTT. Residues: CAISDGGPNEKLFF.

The DNA for the CDR3 is TGTGCCAGCAGCTTAGCCCGACTAGCGGGTAGGACCGGGGAGCTGTTTTTT. Translating gives CASSLARLAGRTGELFF. The V call is TRBV7-2, the J call TRBJ2-2, with 10 nucleotides matching TRBD2. The CDR3 totals 17 residues. The junction had 6 bases not matched to a gene; V was cut back by 0 bases and J by 5 bases. CDR1 and CDR2 from the germline V gene are SGHTA and FQGNSA. Using reference TRBV7-2 and TRBJ2-2 for the parts outside the CDR3, the full variable domain is GAGVSQSPSNKVTEKGKDVELRCDPISGHTALYWYRQSLGQGLEFLIYFQGNSAPDKSGLPSDRFSAERTGGSVSTLTIQRTQQEDSAVYLCASSLARLAGRTGELFFGEGSRLTVL.

The chain links TRBV5-1 to TRBJ1-4; TRBD1 agrees at 8 bases. The germline V gene encodes CDR1 SGHRS and CDR2 YFSETQ. The ends lost 3 bases at V and 8 bases at J; junction bases unmatched: 9. The CDR3 is 15 residues long. The CDR3 region has the DNA TGCGCCAGCAGCTACGGGACAGGTCGAACCGAAAAACTGTTTTTT. This gives the protein CASSYGTGRTEKLFF.

The rearrangement uses TRBV24-1 and TRBJ2-5; TRBD2 is a possible D gene (5 bases). V shed 5 bases and J shed 2 bases, with 14 bases lying between them. This CDR3 is 15 amino acids long. Germline V lookup: CDR1 KGHDR, CDR2 SFDVKD. The CDR3 nucleotides are TGTGCCACCAGTGGTGCCCCCGGGGAACAAGAGACCCAGTACTTC. Translated, it gives CATSGAPGEQETQYF.

The chain combines TRBV7-2 with TRBJ2-2; 8 bases map to TRBD1. This CDR3 is 17 amino acids long. Losses at the gene ends were 0 bases for V and 1 base for J; bases not matched to a gene: 4. Per the germline V gene, CDR1 is SGHTA and CDR2 is FQGNSA. This CDR3 is CASSLAPGTGNTGELFF. CDR3 bases: TGTGCCAGCAGCTTAGCCCCCGGGACAGGGAACACCGGGGAGCTGTTTTTT.

The chain is built from TRBV18 and TRBJ1-2, with TRBD1 matching 7 bases. The V gene's germline CDR1 is KGHSH and CDR2 LQKENI. This CDR3 spans 13 amino acids. Trimming took 3 bases from V and 3 from J; bases not matched to a gene: 1. The CDR3 DNA is TGTGCCAGCTCACCTGGGACAGACTATGGCTACACCTTC. The encoded protein is CASSPGTDYGYTF.

The V gene is TRBV21-1, the J gene TRBJ2-7; no DNA check was done on the table's D call, TRBD2. TRBV21-1 is designated a pseudogene. This CDR3 is built from 16 residues. CDR3 coding DNA: TGTGCCAGCAGCACTCTAGCGGGACGAAGCTCCTACGAGCAGTACTTC. As protein: CASSTLAGRSSYEQYF.

V and J are TRBV2 and TRBJ2-7, with 8 bases lining up with TRBD1. The CDR3 is 13 residues long. Germline V gene sequence: CDR1 SNHLY, CDR2 FYNNEI. V gave up 6 bases and J gave up 5 bases; unmatched junction bases: 6. CDR3 in DNA: TGTGCCAGCAGACGACAGGGGTGGAACGAGCAGTACTTC. Its protein product is CASRRQGWNEQYF.

This chain connects TRBV6-5 to TRBJ1-2; the match to TRBD1 covers 8 bases. This CDR3 is 14 amino acids long. J was trimmed by 5 bases and V by 6 bases; bases with no gene match: 8. Per germline, CDR1 MNHEY and CDR2 SVGAGI. CDR3 sequence reads: CASRGQGLSYGYTF. The CDR3 nucleotides are TGTGCCAGCAGAGGACAGGGCCTGAGTTATGGCTACACCTTC.

The chain combines TRBV6-6 with TRBJ2-5; 12 bases agree with TRBD1. The CDR3 has 15 residues. The trim removed 6 bases at V and 0 bases at J, leaving 2 bases unmatched. CDR1 and CDR2 from the germline V gene are MNHNY and SVGAGI (reference sequence). The CDR3 here is CASRGTGGDQETQYF. CDR3 in DNA: TGTGCCAGCAGAGGGACAGGGGGCGACCAAGAGACCCAGTACTTC.